This passage covers 10 T cell receptor beta chains from one sample sequenced in a study of T-cell memory formation after mild COVID-19. TCRdb independently ran MiXCR on the 5' RACE reads; one entry per CDR3 protein. The data show fewer than 400,000 distinct CDR3 sequences, approximately 13% seen once. The sequenced material came from PBMCs or a T cell subset sorted from them (not recorded which). The receptors shown here come from a man between 18 and 35 years old who had mild COVID-19 (a few samples of this study predate the infection). Cell type and time point are not known.

This clonotype was recorded a few times. The chain employs TRBV6-2 or TRBV6-3 and TRBJ2-3; weak D call: TRBD2 (5 bases). This CDR3 comprises 15 residues. CDR1 MNHEY and CDR2 SVGEGT come from the germline V gene. With 5 bases removed from V and 8 bases from J, the gap between germline ends came to 20 bases. In DNA, the CDR3 is TGTGCCAGCAGTCGCCCGACTGCTCGGCGGGCTACGCAGTATTTT. This gives the protein CASSRPTARRATQYF.

The chain uses TRBV4-1 and TRBJ1-1; 8 bases fit TRBD1. V shed 3 bases, J shed 4 bases, and the junction held 1 base outside the gene matches. This CDR3 comprises 13 residues. Germline-derived CDR1 and CDR2 are MGHRA and YSYEKL. The CDR3 bases are TGCGCCAGCAGCCAGACAGGGGCCACTGAAGCTTTCTTT. Its protein is CASSQTGATEAFF.

This clonotype has a handful of counts. The rearrangement uses TRBV7-9 and TRBJ2-2; D perhaps matches TRBD2 (6 bases). The germline gives CDR1 SEHNR, CDR2 FQNEAQ (reference sequence). The CDR3 loop spans 14 amino acids. V was shortened by 10 bases and J by 4 bases, with 16 bases between the two germline ends. In DNA, the CDR3 is TGTGCCACCGTTGGGGGGATTGGCACCGGGGAGCTGTTTTTT. This translates into CATVGGIGTGELFF.

This CDR3 reads CASSFLHSTYNEQFF. In nucleotides, the CDR3 is TGTGCCAGCAGCTTTCTCCACTCGACCTACAATGAGCAGTTCTTC. V gene TRBV7-2 combines with J gene TRBJ2-1; D not resolved. Trimming took 3 bases from V and 2 from J, leaving 11 bases between them. CDR1 is SGHTA, CDR2 FQGNSA, per germline. The CDR3 is 15 amino acids.

There are many counts of this clonotype. This sequence joins TRBV29-1 and TRBJ1-1; the D gene is possibly TRBD1 (5 bases). The CDR3 runs to 12 residues. Per the germline V gene, CDR1 is SQVTM and CDR2 is ANQGSEA. Trimming pared 3 bases from V and 3 bases from J, leaving 8 bases between. DNA of the CDR3: TGCAGCGTTGACAGGGCCTACACTGAAGCTTTCTTT. Encoded protein: CSVDRAYTEAFF.

CDR3 amino acids: CASSLLIRGVGGYTF. The DNA for the CDR3 is TGTGCCAGCAGTTTATTAATCCGCGGAGTTGGAGGCTACACCTTC. The V gene is TRBV6-5, the J gene TRBJ1-2; D remains ambiguous. Germline V gene data show CDR1 as MNHEY and CDR2 as SVGAGI. Trimming cost V 4 bases and J 8 bases, with 20 bases left between them. The CDR3 totals 15 residues.

This rearrangement joins TRBV7-9 to TRBJ2-4; a possible D gene is TRBD1 (5 bases). The germline CDR1 and CDR2 sequences are SEHNR and FQNEAQ (reference sequence). This CDR3 spans 16 amino acids. Trimming took off 5 bases at V and 1 base at J, with 15 bases between the two ends. Here the CDR3 DNA reads TGTGCCAGCAGCCGTCAGGGAAAGAGGGCCAAAAACATTCAGTACTTC. It encodes CASSRQGKRAKNIQYF.

This clonotype turned up a few times. The chain carries TRBV7-8 and TRBJ2-7; 9 nucleotides agree with TRBD2. The CDR3 loop spans 15 amino acids. Germline CDR1 is SGHVS and CDR2 is FQNEAQ. V dropped 1 base and J dropped 0; count of bases not matched to a gene: 1. The CDR3 DNA reads as TGTGCCAGCAGCTTAGAAGCGGGGGGCTCCTACGAGCAGTACTTC. It is translated as CASSLEAGGSYEQYF.

V is TRBV19 and J is TRBJ1-5, with TRBD1 matching over 8 bases. Losses at the gene ends were 3 bases for V and 15 bases for J; bases not matched to a gene: 13. CDR3 length equals 14 residues. Germline V lookup: CDR1 LNHDA, CDR2 SQIVND (reference sequence). The CDR3 loop is CASSIATGEGPLHF. The CDR3 bases are TGTGCCAGTAGTATTGCGACAGGGGAGGGCCCGTTGCATTTT. The complete variable domain, with remaining parts taken from reference TRBV19 and TRBJ1-5, reads DGGITQSPKYLFRKEGQNVTLSCEQNLNHDAMYWYRQDPGQGLRLIYYSQIVNDFQKGDIAEGYSVSREKKESFPLTVTSAQKNPTAFYLCASSIATGEGPLHFGDGTRLSIL.

The chain combines TRBV18 with TRBJ2-5; D remains unclear. This CDR3 comprises 14 residues. V shed 0 bases and J shed 1 base, with 6 bases lying between them. Germline lookup yields CDR1 KGHSH and CDR2 LQKENI. This CDR3 reads CASSPPIVQETQYF. The CDR3 region has the DNA TGTGCCAGCTCACCACCGATAGTCCAAGAGACCCAGTACTTC.